The 3 T cell receptor beta chains listed next were all sequenced from one sample in a study of brain T cells in children with intractable seizures. Measured with immunoSEQ multiplex PCR; TCRdb has only the in-frame clones, and not every one. The repertoire holds about 340,000 clones, with over 85% as singletons. Time point in this sample: blood from clinic visit 5 months post-surgery; TSC patient then seizure free. This specimen consisted of peripheral blood, obtained more than 4 months after surgery. The receptors shown here come from a boy younger than two with tuberous sclerosis and intractable seizures.

This rearrangement joins TRBV5-4 to TRBJ1-5; the D gene is possibly TRBD1 (5 bases). The CDR3 sequence is 15 residues long. With 0 bases removed from V and 6 bases from J, the gap between germline ends came to 13 bases. Germline V CDR1 and CDR2: SGHNT, YYREEE (reference sequence). The CDR3 region has the DNA TGTGCCAGCAGCTTGGGTGCAGGGTCTGGTCAGCCCCAGCATTTT. This sequence encodes CASSLGAGSGQPQHF. The complete variable domain, with remaining parts taken from reference TRBV5-4 and TRBJ1-5, reads ETGVTQSPTHLIKTRGQQVTLRCSSQSGHNTVSWYQQALGQGPQFIFQYYREEENGRGNFPPRFSGLQFPNYSSELNVNALELDDSALYLCASSLGAGSGQPQHFGDGTRLSIL.

Points on this clone: The junction shows a germline mismatch at one end, possibly a read error. The rearrangement links TRBV7-7 to TRBJ2-6; possibly TRBD1 for D (6 bases). CDR3 length equals 17 residues. Germline loops: CDR1 SSHAT, CDR2 FNYEAQ (reference sequence). Written as DNA, the CDR3 is TGTGCTAGCAGCCCATCCGGGACAACATCTGGGGCCAACGTCCTGACTTTC. Protein sequence: CASSPSGTTSGANVLTF.

This CDR3 reads CASSLDGSSYNEQFF. The CDR3 nucleotides read TGTGCCAGCAGCTTAGACGGGAGCTCCTACAATGAGCAGTTCTTC. This chain connects TRBV7-2 to TRBJ2-1; TRBD2 might be the D (6 bases). V was shortened by 1 base and J by 0 bases, with 7 bases between the two germline ends. This CDR3 comprises 15 residues. CDR1 is SGHTA and CDR2 is FQGNSA in the germline V gene.